Below, one TCR beta chain is given with its context. Original analysis: Scientists estimated how many nucleated cells there were by amplifying reference gene primers. Clones were sequenced by immunoSEQ multiplex PCR, and TCRdb holds only the in-frame ones, with some missing. That table gives V, J and clone size, and the DNA gave D and trimming. The sample lists 100,000 to 150,000 clones; more than 70% were seen once. These data belong to a study of blood T cell repertoires in COVID-19. Study-level background: Both acute and convalescent COVID-19 samples were obtained from the United States, Italy and Spain. T cells, B-cell-depleted T cells, or PBMCs provided the cDNA or gDNA that served as material.

Trimming removed 1 base at V and 2 bases at J, with 6 bases between. Germline CDR1 reads SGDLS; CDR2 reads YYNGEE. The length of the CDR3 is 14 residues. The sequenced sample was peripheral blood. The rearrangement uses TRBV9 and TRBJ2-2; D unresolved. This receptor was obtained from a woman older than 75 with acute or convalescent COVID-19. CDR3 loop: CASSVNSNTGELFF. CDR3 bases: TGTGCCAGCAGCGTAAACAGTAACACCGGGGAGCTGTTTTTT.